The 13 T cell receptor beta chains presented below share a single source sample, sequenced in a study of T-cell memory formation after mild COVID-19. TCRdb re-derived calls from the 5' RACE reads in MiXCR, one entry per CDR3 protein. Among 95,000 to 120,000 distinct CDR3 sequences, around 17% were seen once, and the ten largest hold 5% to 6.5%. Sequencing was done on a sample of PBMCs or a T cell subset sorted from them (not recorded which). Receptors originate from a man between 18 and 35 years old who had mild COVID-19 (a few samples of this study predate the infection). Cell type and time point are not known.

In its sample, this clonotype was seen many times. The chain has TRBV20-1 and TRBJ2-1; 8 bases are shared with TRBD2. The CDR3 is made up of 15 amino acids. The V gene end was trimmed by 0 bases and the J gene end by 4 bases; junction bases not matched to a gene: 5. Germline lookup yields CDR1 DFQATT and CDR2 SNEGSKA (reference sequence). The CDR3 coding sequence is TGCAGTGCTAGAGATTACAGCGGGGGTTACAATGAGCAGTTCTTC. Residues: CSARDYSGGYNEQFF.

J is TRBJ2-3 and V is TRBV5-8; no firm D call. The germline V gene encodes CDR1 SGHTS and CDR2 YDEGEE. The CDR3 runs 14 residues. V was pared by 2 bases and J by 2 bases, with 9 bases between. The CDR3 DNA reads as TGTGCCAGCAGCTTTAGGCCAGCCACAGATACGCAGTATTTT. This gives the protein CASSFRPATDTQYF.

This clonotype was found a few times. V and J are TRBV7-2 and TRBJ2-3; D is undetermined. The CDR3 runs 13 residues. CDR1 is SGHTA and CDR2 is FQGNSA in the germline V gene. V lost 3 bases, J lost 4 bases, and 8 bases lay in between. The DNA of the CDR3 is TGTGCCAGCAGCTTTATGCCGGCAGATACGCAGTATTTT. Protein sequence: CASSFMPADTQYF.

This clonotype was seen at least ten times. The rearrangement joins TRBV7-6 to TRBJ2-1; TRBD2 aligns across 7 bases. Germline CDR1 SGHVS, CDR2 FNYEAQ. V shed 6 bases and J 5 bases; nucleotides not matched to a gene: 4. This CDR3 spans 13 amino acids. For the CDR3, the DNA is TGTGCCAGCAGGGGGACTAAAAACAATGAGCAGTTCTTC. Its protein is CASRGTKNNEQFF.

This clonotype was detected a few times. The chain recombines TRBV19 with TRBJ2-2; D call uncertain. The germline gives CDR1 LNHDA, CDR2 SQIVND (reference sequence). V lost 5 bases to trimming and J lost 8 bases, with 9 bases between them. The CDR3 totals 12 residues. CDR3 loop: CASSQWGGELFF. In DNA, the CDR3 is TGTGCCAGTAGTCAGTGGGGAGGGGAGCTGTTTTTT.

This clonotype showed up just a few times. The chain joins TRBV7-9 to TRBJ1-1, with 10 bases lining up with TRBD1. Trimming took 5 bases from V and 5 from J; bases not matched to a gene: 8. This CDR3 comprises 15 residues. Germline CDR1 SEHNR, CDR2 FQNEAQ (reference sequence). CDR3 nucleotides: TGTGCCAGCAGCCGTTGGACAGGGGGAAAGACTGAAGCTTTCTTT. This sequence encodes CASSRWTGGKTEAFF. Filled out from reference TRBV7-9 and TRBJ1-1, the complete variable domain reads DTGVSQNPRHKITKRGQNVTFRCDPISEHNRLYWYRQTLGQGPEFLTYFQNEAQLEKSRLLSDRFSAERPKGSFSTLEIQRTEQGDSAMYLCASSRWTGGKTEAFFGQGTRLTVV.

The chain combines TRBV4-3 with TRBJ2-2, with D unresolved. The CDR3 is 18 amino acids. Germline values: CDR1 LGHNA, CDR2 YSLEER. The V end was cut by 0 bases, the J end by 1 base, with 15 bases between. CDR3 residues: CASSQEVHGPGNTGELFF. CDR3 in DNA: TGCGCCAGCAGCCAAGAAGTGCACGGCCCCGGGAACACCGGGGAGCTGTTTTTT.

The chain carries TRBV18 and TRBJ1-4; no definite D call. Germline-derived CDR1 and CDR2 are KGHSH and LQKENI. Trimming removed 6 bases from V and 6 bases from J, with 23 bases in between. The CDR3 consists of 17 residues. The CDR3 spells CASSRAQARATYEKLFF. In nucleotides, the CDR3 is TGTGCCAGCTCCCGGGCCCAGGCCCGAGCTACCTATGAAAAACTGTTTTTT.

This sequence joins TRBV20-1 and TRBJ1-2; D is unclear. Germline CDR1 DFQATT, CDR2 SNEGSKA (reference sequence). The CDR3 is 15 residues long. The germline V and J ends were trimmed by 6 bases and 0 bases, with 17 bases remaining between them. The CDR3 spells CSARALLETNYGYTF. DNA for the CDR3: TGCAGTGCAAGGGCCCTATTAGAGACTAACTATGGCTACACCTTC.

This clonotype was observed a few times. The chain combines TRBV9 with TRBJ1-6; D not certain. V lost 4 bases to trimming and J lost 7 bases, with 18 bases between them. The CDR3 sequence is 16 residues long. CDR1 is SGDLS and CDR2 is YYNGEE in the germline V gene. CDR3: CASSPRLEGWNSPLHF. The CDR3 DNA sequence: TGTGCCAGCAGCCCCCGGTTGGAGGGTTGGAATTCACCCCTCCACTTT.

The chain combines TRBV3-1 with TRBJ2-1; 13 bases fit TRBD2. The CDR3 has 17 amino acids. Germline CDR1 LGHDT, CDR2 YNNKEL (reference sequence). V lost 3 bases, J lost 3 bases, and 5 bases stayed unmatched. The CDR3 DNA reads as TGTGCCAGCAGCCACTGGGGACTAGCGGGACTCTACAATGAGCAGTTCTTC. As protein: CASSHWGLAGLYNEQFF.

V usage is TRBV30 and J usage is TRBJ2-1; D gene unclear. Trimming left V 0 bases short and J 7 bases short, with 13 bases between. Germline loops: CDR1 GTSNPN, CDR2 SVGIG (reference sequence). The CDR3 has 14 residues. As DNA, the CDR3 is TGTGCCTGGAGTGTACGATTTTGGGATAATGAGCAGTTCTTC. This translates into CAWSVRFWDNEQFF.

This clonotype was seen a few times. The V gene is TRBV5-1, the J gene TRBJ1-1; D is uncertain. From germline, CDR1 is SGHRS and CDR2 YFSETQ. Trimming removed 0 bases at V and 5 bases at J, with 11 bases between. The CDR3 extends over 14 amino acids. In DNA form, the CDR3 reads TGCGCCAGCAGCTTGGATCGGGGAGGGACTGAAGCTTTCTTT. This codes for CASSLDRGGTEAFF.